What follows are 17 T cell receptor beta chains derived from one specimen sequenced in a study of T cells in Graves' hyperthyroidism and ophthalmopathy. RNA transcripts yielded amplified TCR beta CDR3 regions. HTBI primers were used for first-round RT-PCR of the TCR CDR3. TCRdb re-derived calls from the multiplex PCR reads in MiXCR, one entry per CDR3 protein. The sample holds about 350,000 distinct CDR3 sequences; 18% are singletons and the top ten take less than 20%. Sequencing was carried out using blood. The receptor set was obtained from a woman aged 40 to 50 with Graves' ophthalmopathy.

This CDR3 reads CASSQPRGPGYTEAFF. The CDR3 DNA follows: TGTGCCAGCAGCCAACCAAGGGGTCCGGGGTACACTGAAGCTTTCTTT. This chain connects TRBV3-1 to TRBJ1-1; tentatively, D is TRBD1 (5 bases). The CDR3 has 16 residues. Germline CDR1 reads LGHDT; CDR2 reads YNNKEL (reference sequence). Trimming shortened V by 2 bases and J by 3 bases, and 16 bases separated the two germline ends.

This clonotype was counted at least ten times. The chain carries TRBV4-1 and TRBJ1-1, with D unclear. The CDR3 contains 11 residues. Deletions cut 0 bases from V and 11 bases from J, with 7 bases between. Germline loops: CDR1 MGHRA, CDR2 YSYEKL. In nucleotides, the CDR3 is TGCGCCAGCAGCCAAGAAGGCCGCGCTTTCTTT. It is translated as CASSQEGRAFF.

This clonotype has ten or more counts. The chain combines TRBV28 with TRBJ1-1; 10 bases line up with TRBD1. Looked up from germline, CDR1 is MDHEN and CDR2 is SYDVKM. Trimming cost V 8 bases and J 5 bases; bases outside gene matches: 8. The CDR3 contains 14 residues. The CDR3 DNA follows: TGTGCCAGCTGGGACAGGGGAAAAGGGACTGAAGCTTTCTTT. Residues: CASWDRGKGTEAFF.

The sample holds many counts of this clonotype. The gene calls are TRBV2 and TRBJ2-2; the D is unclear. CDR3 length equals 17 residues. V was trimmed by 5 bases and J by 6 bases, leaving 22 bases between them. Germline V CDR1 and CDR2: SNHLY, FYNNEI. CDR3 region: CASSLFPPRISAGELFF. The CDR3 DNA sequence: TGTGCCAGCAGTCTATTCCCCCCGCGGATCTCAGCCGGGGAGCTGTTTTTT.

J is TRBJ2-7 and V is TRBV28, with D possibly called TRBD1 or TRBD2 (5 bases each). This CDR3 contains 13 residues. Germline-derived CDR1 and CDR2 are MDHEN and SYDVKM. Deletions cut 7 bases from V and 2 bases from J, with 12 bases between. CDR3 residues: CASTGTHPYEQYF. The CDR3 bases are TGTGCCAGCACGGGGACGCACCCCTACGAGCAGTACTTC.

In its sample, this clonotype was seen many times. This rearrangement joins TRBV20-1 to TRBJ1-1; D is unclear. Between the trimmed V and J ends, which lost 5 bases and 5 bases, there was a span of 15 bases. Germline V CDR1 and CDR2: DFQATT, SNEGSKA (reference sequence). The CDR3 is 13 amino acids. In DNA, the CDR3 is TGCAGTGCTCGGACTGGCAATCCGACTGAAGCTTTCTTT. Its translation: CSARTGNPTEAFF.

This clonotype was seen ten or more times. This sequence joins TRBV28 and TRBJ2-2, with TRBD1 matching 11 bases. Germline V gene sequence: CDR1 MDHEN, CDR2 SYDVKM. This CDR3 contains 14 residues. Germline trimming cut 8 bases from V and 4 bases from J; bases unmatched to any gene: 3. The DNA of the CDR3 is TGTGCCAGCGGACAGGGGGCTGGCACCGGGGAGCTGTTTTTT. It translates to CASGQGAGTGELFF.

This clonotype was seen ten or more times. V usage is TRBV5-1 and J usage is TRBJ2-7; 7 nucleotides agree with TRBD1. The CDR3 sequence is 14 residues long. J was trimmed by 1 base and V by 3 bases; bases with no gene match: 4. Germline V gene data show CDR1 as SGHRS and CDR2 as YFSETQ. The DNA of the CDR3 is TGCGCCAGCAGCTCTCAGACAGGGTCCTACGAGCAGTACTTC. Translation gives CASSSQTGSYEQYF.

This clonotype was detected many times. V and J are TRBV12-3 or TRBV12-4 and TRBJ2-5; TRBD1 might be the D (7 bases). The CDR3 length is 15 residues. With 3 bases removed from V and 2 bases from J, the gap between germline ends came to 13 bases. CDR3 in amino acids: CASSFRGVMQETQYF. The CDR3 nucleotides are TGTGCCAGCAGTTTCAGGGGGGTAATGCAAGAGACCCAGTACTTC.

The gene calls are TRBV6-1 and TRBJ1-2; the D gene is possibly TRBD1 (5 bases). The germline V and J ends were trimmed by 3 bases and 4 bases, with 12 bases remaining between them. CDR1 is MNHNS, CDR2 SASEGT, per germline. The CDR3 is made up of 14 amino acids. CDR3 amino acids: CASSEGTVIYGYTF. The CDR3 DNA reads TGTGCCAGCAGTGAGGGGACGGTAATCTATGGCTACACCTTC.

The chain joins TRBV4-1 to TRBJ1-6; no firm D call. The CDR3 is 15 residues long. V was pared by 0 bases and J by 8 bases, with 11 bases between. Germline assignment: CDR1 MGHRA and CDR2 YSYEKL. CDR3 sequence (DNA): TGCGCCAGCAGCCAAGATGAACAGCCCCATTCACCCCTCCACTTT. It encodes CASSQDEQPHSPLHF.

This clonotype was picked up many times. The CDR3: CASSVAGGANTGELFF. CDR3 nucleotide sequence: TGTGCCAGCAGCGTAGCGGGGGGGGCCAACACCGGGGAGCTGTTTTTT. This chain connects TRBV9 to TRBJ2-2, with 8 nucleotides matching TRBD2. The J segment lost 2 bases and the V segment lost 0 bases, leaving 3 bases of the junction unmatched. Germline V gene data show CDR1 as SGDLS and CDR2 as YYNGEE. The CDR3 runs to 16 residues.

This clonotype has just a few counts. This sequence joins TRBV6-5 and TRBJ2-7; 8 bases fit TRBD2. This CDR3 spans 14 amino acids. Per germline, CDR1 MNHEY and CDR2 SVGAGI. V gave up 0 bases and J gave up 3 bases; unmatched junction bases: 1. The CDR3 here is CASSYSTSGYEQYF. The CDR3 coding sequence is TGTGCCAGCAGTTACTCAACTAGCGGCTACGAGCAGTACTTC.

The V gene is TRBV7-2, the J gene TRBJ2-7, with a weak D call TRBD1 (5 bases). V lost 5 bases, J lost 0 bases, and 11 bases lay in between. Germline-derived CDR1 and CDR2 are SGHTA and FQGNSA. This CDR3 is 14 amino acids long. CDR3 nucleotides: TGTGCCAGCAGCGCCTACAGGAGCTCCTACGAGCAGTACTTC. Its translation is CASSAYRSSYEQYF.

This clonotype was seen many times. The CDR3 here is CASSLLTGGTYEQYF. DNA for the CDR3: TGCGCCAGCAGCTTATTGACAGGGGGCACCTACGAGCAGTACTTC. J is TRBJ2-7 and V is TRBV5-1; 10 bases are a match to TRBD1. Germline-derived CDR1 and CDR2 are SGHRS and YFSETQ. Trimming at V came to 2 bases and at J to 2 bases, leaving 4 bases not matched to a gene. This CDR3 region has 15 residues.

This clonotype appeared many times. Written as DNA, the CDR3 is TGCAGCGTAGGACTGCAGGGACCAAACTATGGCTACACCTTC. This codes for CSVGLQGPNYGYTF. V usage is TRBV29-1 and J usage is TRBJ1-2; possible D gene TRBD1, 5 bases. Trimming removed 6 bases from V and 2 bases from J, with 16 bases in between. From germline, CDR1 is SQVTM and CDR2 ANQGSEA. There are 14 residues in the CDR3.

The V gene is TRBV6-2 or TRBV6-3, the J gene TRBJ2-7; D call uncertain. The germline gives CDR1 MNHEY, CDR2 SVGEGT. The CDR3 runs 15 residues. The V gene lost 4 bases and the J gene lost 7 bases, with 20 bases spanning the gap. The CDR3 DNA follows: TGTGCCAGCAGTTGGCCCCCGCAGACCTCCGGGGAGCAGTACTTC. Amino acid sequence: CASSWPPQTSGEQYF.